This TCR beta chain was retrieved from a study of blood T cell repertoires in COVID-19. Data came from immunoSEQ multiplex PCR; TCRdb stores just in-frame clones and leaves some out. In the table there are fewer than 200,000 clones, approximately 82% of which are singletons. Study members were between roughly 18 and 100 years old and lived in fewer than 30 US regions. Cohort assignment relied on participant-reported clinical history. The study counted Cohort 3 donors as recovered given two negative PCRs, clearance, or symptom resolution. V lost 2 bases to trimming and J lost 0 bases, with 10 bases between them. The length of the CDR3 is 15 residues. Germline loops: CDR1 MNHEY, CDR2 SVGAGI.

The sequenced material came from PBMCs or T cells enriched from blood (not recorded which). This TCR was recovered from a woman in her fifties or sixties who had recovered from COVID-19. J is TRBJ1-2 and V is TRBV6-5, with D possibly matching TRBD1 (5 bases). The CDR3 region is CASSYVGPPNYGYTF. As DNA, the CDR3 is TGTGCCAGCAGTTACGTGGGGCCACCTAACTATGGCTACACCTTC.